Listed below are T cell receptor beta chains from one sample, sequenced in a study of cytomegalovirus exposure and HLA in healthy donors. Generated by immunoSEQ multiplex PCR, the TCRdb table keeps only in-frame clones and is missing some. The sample includes 85,000 to 100,000 clones, less than 80% of them seen just once. Material for sequencing was PBMCs. These receptors were collected from a middle-aged woman in good health and CMV-seropositive. Each CDR3 is given with its conserved first and last residue. The order of the fields is D gene, V gene, J gene, clone size, CDR3 DNA, CDR3 protein. The D gene is left open where the match is weak. Clone size appears in some rows only: once, few, many, or a class for an expanded clone.

NA	TRBV4-1	TRBJ1-2	NA	TGCGCCAGCAGCCAAGATGATACTCGGGGGACGGGGGGCTACACCTTC	CASSQDDTRGTGGYTF
NA	TRBV11-2	TRBJ2-1	few	TGTGCCAGCAGCTTAGATTGGAGCAGTGAGCAGTTCTTC	CASSLDWSSEQFF
NA	TRBV6-5	TRBJ2-7	NA	TGTGCCAGCAGTGTTGGGACTCGCTCCTACGAGCAGTACTTC	CASSVGTRSYEQYF
TRBD1	TRBV4-1	TRBJ2-1	NA	TGCGCCAGCAGCCAACGACAGGGAATAGGCAATGAGCAGTTCTTC	CASSQRQGIGNEQFF
TRBD2	TRBV6-6	TRBJ2-1	NA	TGTGCCAGCAGTTCTCGGACTAGCGGAAATAACAATGAGCAGTTCTTC	CASSSRTSGNNNEQFF
TRBD2	TRBV11-2	TRBJ2-1	NA	TGTGCCAGCAGCTTAGTAGCGGGAGTCTACAATGAGCAGTTCTTC	CASSLVAGVYNEQFF
TRBD2	TRBV12-5	TRBJ2-1	NA	TGTGCTAGTGGTTTGGTACTAGCGGGGGGTGGGAATGAGCAGTTCTTC	CASGLVLAGGGNEQFF
NA	TRBV28	TRBJ1-5	once	TGTGCCACCGAGGACAGATATCAGCCCCAGCATTTT	CATEDRYQPQHF
NA	TRBV5-1	TRBJ1-3	NA	TGCGCCAGCAGCCCGGACATGAGCGGAAACACCATATATTTT	CASSPDMSGNTIYF
TRBD2	TRBV29-1	TRBJ2-7	NA	TGCAGCGTAGGACATGCACGGACTAGCGGGAGCCACGAGCAGTACTTC	CSVGHARTSGSHEQYF
TRBD2	TRBV19	TRBJ2-6	NA	TGTGCCAGTACCCTTAGCGGGAGAACTGGGGCCAACGTCCTGACTTTC	CASTLSGRTGANVLTF
TRBD2	TRBV9	TRBJ2-1	few	TGTGCCAGCAGCCCACGAGGGGTAGCGGGGATCGGCTCCTACAATGAGCAGTTCTTC	CASSPRGVAGIGSYNEQFF
TRBD2	TRBV5-1	TRBJ2-1	NA	TGCGCCAGCAGCTACGTAGCGGGAGAGCAGTTCTTC	CASSYVAGEQFF
TRBD1	TRBV2	TRBJ2-7	NA	TGTGCCAGCAGTGCGGGACAGGGCTCCTACGAGCAGTACTTC	CASSAGQGSYEQYF
NA	TRBV4-1	TRBJ2-7	few	TGCGCCAGCAGCCAAGCGGCGGGGCAATCCTACGAGCAGTACTTC	CASSQAAGQSYEQYF
TRBD2	TRBV28	TRBJ2-7	NA	TGTGCCAGCAGGGAAGCGGGAGGGCCTCGCGAGCAGTACTTC	CASREAGGPREQYF
NA	TRBV7-6	TRBJ2-1	NA	TGTGCCAGCAGCCCCGGGGTGAGTCTGGACTACAATGAGCAGTTCTTC	CASSPGVSLDYNEQFF
NA	TRBV18	TRBJ2-3	NA	TGTGCCAGCTCCCCCGGGATAGCGGGCACAGATACGCAGTATTTT	CASSPGIAGTDTQYF
TRBD1	TRBV19	TRBJ2-5	once	TGTGCCAGCGGGACAGGGGAAGAGACCCAGTACTTC	CASGTGEETQYF
NA	TRBV4-2	TRBJ2-4	NA	TGTGCCAGCAGCCAAGACTACGGGTCCAAAAACATTCAGTACTTC	CASSQDYGSKNIQYF
TRBD2	TRBV7-9	TRBJ2-2	NA	TGTGCCAGCAACCGACTAGCGGGAGGACGGACCGGGGAGCTGTTTTTT	CASNRLAGGRTGELFF
TRBD2	TRBV5-1	TRBJ2-3	NA	TGCGCCAGCAGCTGGAGGCCGGGACTACAAGATACGCAGTATTTT	CASSWRPGLQDTQYF